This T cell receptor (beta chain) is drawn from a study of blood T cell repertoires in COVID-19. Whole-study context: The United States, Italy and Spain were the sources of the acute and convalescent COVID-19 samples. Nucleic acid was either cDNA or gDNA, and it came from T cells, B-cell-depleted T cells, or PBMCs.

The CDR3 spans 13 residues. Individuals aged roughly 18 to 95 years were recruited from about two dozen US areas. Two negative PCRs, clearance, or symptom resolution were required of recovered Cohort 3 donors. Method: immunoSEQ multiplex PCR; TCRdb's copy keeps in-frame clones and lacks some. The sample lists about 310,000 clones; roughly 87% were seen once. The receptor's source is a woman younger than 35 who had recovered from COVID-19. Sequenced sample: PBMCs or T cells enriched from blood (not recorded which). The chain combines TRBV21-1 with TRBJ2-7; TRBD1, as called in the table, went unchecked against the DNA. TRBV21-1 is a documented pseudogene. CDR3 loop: CASREDRIYEQYF. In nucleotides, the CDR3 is TGTGCCAGCAGAGAGGACAGGATCTACGAGCAGTACTTC.